A selection of T cell receptor beta chains follows, all from one sample in a study of read filtering for tumor transcriptome and immune sequencing. Each CDR3 protein is one row after TCRdb ran MiXCR on the reads. Of tens of thousands of distinct CDR3 sequences in the sample, about 12% were seen once. The specimen was a population of CD138-negative cells sorted from bone marrow. The receptor source for this set is a donor at least 40 years old with multiple myeloma. Both conserved end residues are part of each CDR3. Fields, in order: CDR3 protein, CDR3 DNA, V gene, D gene, clone size, J gene. A D gene is named only where the DNA matches it firmly. Where a row states a size, it is once, few, many or the class of an expanded clone; other rows omit it.

CDR3 protein: CSASRHAGELFF
CDR3 DNA: TGCAGTGCTAGTAGACATGCAGGGGAGCTGTTTTTT
V gene: TRBV20-1
D gene: -
clone size: many
J gene: TRBJ2-2

CDR3 protein: CASSLGQGKNIQYF
CDR3 DNA: TGTGCCAGCAGCTTGGGGCAGGGGAAAAACATTCAGTACTTC
V gene: TRBV5-4
D gene: -
clone size: many
J gene: TRBJ2-4

CDR3 protein: CSARDWTGSGNTEAFF
CDR3 DNA: TGCAGTGCTAGAGACTGGACAGGGTCGGGGAACACTGAAGCTTTCTTT
V gene: TRBV20-1
D gene: TRBD1
clone size: many
J gene: TRBJ1-1

CDR3 protein: CAISEQAMDGYTF
CDR3 DNA: TGTGCCATCAGTGAGCAGGCTATGGATGGCTACACCTTC
V gene: TRBV10-3
D gene: -
clone size: many
J gene: TRBJ1-2

CDR3 protein: CASRDREEQYF
CDR3 DNA: TGTGCCAGCAGAGACAGGGAGGAGCAGTACTTC
V gene: TRBV6-2/TRBV6-3
D gene: TRBD1
clone size: many
J gene: TRBJ2-7

CDR3 protein: CASSTILSQEQYF
CDR3 DNA: TGTGCCAGTAGTACCATATTATCTCAAGAGCAGTACTTC
V gene: TRBV19
D gene: -
clone size: few
J gene: TRBJ2-7

CDR3 protein: CASSSGLAGEGQFF
CDR3 DNA: TGCGCCAGCAGCTCTGGACTAGCGGGAGAAGGGCAGTTCTTC
V gene: TRBV5-1
D gene: TRBD2
clone size: many
J gene: TRBJ2-1

CDR3 protein: CASSLSGRATYNEQFF
CDR3 DNA: TGTGCCAGCAGCTTAAGCGGCAGAGCTACCTACAATGAGCAGTTCTTC
V gene: TRBV7-2
D gene: -
clone size: -
J gene: TRBJ2-1

CDR3 protein: CASSPGRLPDTQYF
CDR3 DNA: TGTGCCAGCAGCCCCGGAAGGCTACCAGATACGCAGTATTTT
V gene: TRBV11-3
D gene: -
clone size: once
J gene: TRBJ2-3

CDR3 protein: CASSLGPDGSPLHF
CDR3 DNA: TGTGCCAGCAGCTTAGGGCCTGACGGTTCACCCCTCCACTTT
V gene: TRBV7-2
D gene: -
clone size: many
J gene: TRBJ1-6

CDR3 protein: CASSFSHLSTDTQYF
CDR3 DNA: TGTGCCAGCAGCTTCTCCCACCTTAGCACAGATACGCAGTATTTT
V gene: TRBV7-9
D gene: -
clone size: many
J gene: TRBJ2-3

CDR3 protein: CASSDVGGQEKLFF
CDR3 DNA: TGCGCCAGCAGTGACGTCGGGGGTCAGGAAAAACTGTTTTTT
V gene: TRBV10-2
D gene: -
clone size: -
J gene: TRBJ1-4

CDR3 protein: CSASGLNNEQFF
CDR3 DNA: TGCAGTGCTAGCGGCCTTAACAATGAGCAGTTCTTC
V gene: TRBV20-1
D gene: -
clone size: many
J gene: TRBJ2-1

CDR3 protein: CASGPEGVWLNTEAFF
CDR3 DNA: TGCGCCAGCGGCCCAGAGGGGGTTTGGTTGAACACTGAAGCTTTCTTT
V gene: TRBV5-1
D gene: -
clone size: many
J gene: TRBJ1-1

CDR3 protein: CSVKYDRVTGELFF
CDR3 DNA: TGCAGCGTTAAATACGACAGGGTTACTGGGGAGCTGTTTTTT
V gene: TRBV29-1
D gene: TRBD1
clone size: many
J gene: TRBJ2-2

CDR3 protein: CASSLAISWMNTGELFF
CDR3 DNA: TGTGCCAGCAGCTTGGCTATTTCTTGGATGAACACCGGGGAGCTGTTTTTT
V gene: TRBV13
D gene: -
clone size: few
J gene: TRBJ2-2

CDR3 protein: CASSLTSSGANVLTF
CDR3 DNA: TGTGCCAGCAGCCTCACGAGCTCTGGGGCCAACGTCCTGACTTTC
V gene: TRBV7-2
D gene: -
clone size: many
J gene: TRBJ2-6

CDR3 protein: CASSPREDSGNQPQHF
CDR3 DNA: TGTGCCAGCAGCCCAAGGGAAGACAGCGGCAATCAGCCCCAGCATTTT
V gene: TRBV4-2
D gene: -
clone size: few
J gene: TRBJ1-5

CDR3 protein: CATGLAVYNEQFF
CDR3 DNA: TGTGCCACCGGACTAGCGGTTTACAATGAGCAGTTCTTC
V gene: TRBV15
D gene: TRBD2
clone size: many
J gene: TRBJ2-1

CDR3 protein: CASSEGQYNEQFF
CDR3 DNA: TGTGCCAGCAGCGAGGGACAGTACAATGAGCAGTTCTTC
V gene: TRBV7-8
D gene: TRBD1
clone size: many
J gene: TRBJ2-1

CDR3 protein: CASSAYGVEYGYTF
CDR3 DNA: TGTGCCAGCAGCGCTTACGGGGTGGAGTATGGCTACACCTTC
V gene: TRBV12-3/TRBV12-4
D gene: -
clone size: many
J gene: TRBJ1-2

CDR3 protein: CASSVGRGDTQYF
CDR3 DNA: TGTGCCAGCAGCGTGGGTCGGGGAGATACGCAGTATTTT
V gene: TRBV5-5
D gene: -
clone size: many
J gene: TRBJ2-3

CDR3 protein: CSASPFNTDTQYF
CDR3 DNA: TGCAGTGCTAGCCCCTTCAACACAGATACGCAGTATTTT
V gene: TRBV20-1
D gene: -
clone size: many
J gene: TRBJ2-3

CDR3 protein: CASISGPYTDTQYF
CDR3 DNA: TGTGCCAGCATATCCGGGCCATACACAGATACGCAGTATTTT
V gene: TRBV28
D gene: -
clone size: many
J gene: TRBJ2-3

CDR3 protein: CATSDATSVAHNEQFF
CDR3 DNA: TGTGCCACCAGTGACGCTACTAGCGTAGCCCACAATGAGCAGTTCTTC
V gene: TRBV24-1
D gene: TRBD2
clone size: many
J gene: TRBJ2-1

CDR3 protein: CSVGGTSGTGTDTQYF
CDR3 DNA: TGCAGCGTGGGCGGGACTAGCGGAACTGGCACAGATACGCAGTATTTT
V gene: TRBV29-1
D gene: TRBD2
clone size: -
J gene: TRBJ2-3

CDR3 protein: CASTVGSGTDEQFF
CDR3 DNA: TGTGCCAGTACGGTTGGTAGCGGGACTGATGAGCAGTTCTTC
V gene: TRBV19
D gene: TRBD2
clone size: -
J gene: TRBJ2-1

CDR3 protein: CSVVLRTENTEAFF
CDR3 DNA: TGCAGCGTTGTCCTACGGACAGAAAACACTGAAGCTTTCTTT
V gene: TRBV29-1
D gene: -
clone size: many
J gene: TRBJ1-1

CDR3 protein: CAITPDGQTDEQFF
CDR3 DNA: TGTGCCATCACCCCGGACGGGCAGACGGATGAGCAGTTCTTC
V gene: TRBV10-3
D gene: -
clone size: many
J gene: TRBJ2-1

CDR3 protein: CASSLEVRFSGEQYF
CDR3 DNA: TGTGCCAGCAGCTTGGAGGTCCGTTTCTCGGGCGAGCAGTACTTC
V gene: TRBV5-5
D gene: -
clone size: many
J gene: TRBJ2-7

CDR3 protein: CASSLFSSNQPQHF
CDR3 DNA: TGTGCCAGCAGTTTGTTTAGTAGCAATCAGCCCCAGCATTTT
V gene: TRBV27
D gene: -
clone size: many
J gene: TRBJ1-5

CDR3 protein: CASSLIAGVAYNEQFF
CDR3 DNA: TGTGCCAGCAGCCTAATAGCGGGAGTGGCCTACAATGAGCAGTTCTTC
V gene: TRBV28
D gene: TRBD2
clone size: many
J gene: TRBJ2-1

CDR3 protein: CASSHAPGQGSHGYTF
CDR3 DNA: TGTGCCAGCAGCCATGCTCCGGGACAGGGTAGCCATGGCTACACCTTC
V gene: TRBV14
D gene: TRBD1
clone size: many
J gene: TRBJ1-2

CDR3 protein: CASSSVPNEQFF
CDR3 DNA: TGTGCCAGCAGTTCCGTCCCCAATGAGCAGTTCTTC
V gene: TRBV6-2/TRBV6-3
D gene: -
clone size: few
J gene: TRBJ2-1

CDR3 protein: CASSLVAGGGETQYF
CDR3 DNA: TGTGCCAGCAGCTTGGTTGCGGGAGGGGGAGAGACCCAGTACTTC
V gene: TRBV5-6
D gene: TRBD2
clone size: medium-sized
J gene: TRBJ2-5

CDR3 protein: CASSLAGTGGQDTQYF
CDR3 DNA: TGCGCCAGCAGCTTGGCCGGGACAGGGGGCCAAGATACGCAGTATTTT
V gene: TRBV5-1
D gene: TRBD1
clone size: many
J gene: TRBJ2-3

CDR3 protein: CASSFWRGGGPSGANVLTF
CDR3 DNA: TGTGCCAGCAGTTTCTGGAGGGGTGGGGGACCCTCTGGGGCCAACGTCCTGACTTTC
V gene: TRBV28
D gene: -
clone size: many
J gene: TRBJ2-6

CDR3 protein: CASSFQRADEQFF
CDR3 DNA: TGTGCCAGCAGCTTCCAGAGGGCCGACGAGCAGTTCTTC
V gene: TRBV7-2
D gene: -
clone size: many
J gene: TRBJ2-1

CDR3 protein: CSANGGRETQYF
CDR3 DNA: TGCAGTGCTAACGGGGGGCGGGAGACCCAGTACTTC
V gene: TRBV20-1
D gene: -
clone size: many
J gene: TRBJ2-5

CDR3 protein: CASSFTSGETQYF
CDR3 DNA: TGCGCCAGCAGCTTCACTAGTGGAGAGACCCAGTACTTC
V gene: TRBV5-1
D gene: -
clone size: -
J gene: TRBJ2-5

CDR3 protein: CAIRGSGSGGANVLTF
CDR3 DNA: TGTGCCATCAGAGGGAGCGGGAGCGGTGGGGCCAACGTCCTGACTTTC
V gene: TRBV10-3
D gene: TRBD2
clone size: many
J gene: TRBJ2-6

CDR3 protein: CSVEGQVIDTQYF
CDR3 DNA: TGCAGCGTTGAAGGCCAGGTCATAGATACGCAGTATTTT
V gene: TRBV29-1
D gene: -
clone size: many
J gene: TRBJ2-3

CDR3 protein: CASSDGSETQYF
CDR3 DNA: TGTGCCAGCTCCGATGGTTCAGAGACCCAGTACTTC
V gene: TRBV7-8
D gene: -
clone size: many
J gene: TRBJ2-5

CDR3 protein: CASSFGQQETQYF
CDR3 DNA: TGTGCCAGCAGTTTTGGACAACAAGAGACCCAGTACTTC
V gene: TRBV7-9
D gene: -
clone size: many
J gene: TRBJ2-5

CDR3 protein: CASKSSQGRTTDTQYF
CDR3 DNA: TGCGCCAGCAAATCGTCGCAGGGCAGAACCACAGATACGCAGTATTTT
V gene: TRBV5-1
D gene: -
clone size: many
J gene: TRBJ2-3

CDR3 protein: CAWSRTAASYEQYF
CDR3 DNA: TGTGCCTGGAGTAGAACGGCGGCCTCCTACGAGCAGTACTTC
V gene: TRBV30
D gene: -
clone size: many
J gene: TRBJ2-7

CDR3 protein: CASSEGETGLRKAFF
CDR3 DNA: TGTGCCAGCAGTGAAGGGGAAACAGGGTTGAGGAAAGCTTTCTTT
V gene: TRBV2
D gene: -
clone size: many
J gene: TRBJ1-1

CDR3 protein: CASSVSGAPSNEQFF
CDR3 DNA: TGTGCCAGCAGCGTATCCGGGGCTCCCTCCAATGAGCAGTTCTTC
V gene: TRBV9
D gene: -
clone size: many
J gene: TRBJ2-1

CDR3 protein: CASSSEEKLNTEAFF
CDR3 DNA: TGTGCCAGCAGCTCCGAGGAGAAGTTGAACACTGAAGCTTTCTTT
V gene: TRBV7-9
D gene: -
clone size: many
J gene: TRBJ1-1

CDR3 protein: CAINPGITDTQYF
CDR3 DNA: TGTGCCATCAATCCAGGGATCACAGATACGCAGTATTTT
V gene: TRBV10-3
D gene: -
clone size: many
J gene: TRBJ2-3

CDR3 protein: CASRWEGAANTEAFF
CDR3 DNA: TGTGCCAGCAGATGGGAGGGGGCGGCGAACACTGAAGCTTTCTTT
V gene: TRBV2
D gene: TRBD1
clone size: many
J gene: TRBJ1-1

CDR3 protein: CASSPGTGGNEQFF
CDR3 DNA: TGTGCCAGCAGCCCAGGGACAGGGGGCAATGAGCAGTTCTTC
V gene: TRBV7-3
D gene: TRBD1
clone size: many
J gene: TRBJ2-1

CDR3 protein: CASSQADYEQYF
CDR3 DNA: TGTGCCAGCAGTCAGGCAGACTATGAGCAGTACTTC
V gene: TRBV3-1
D gene: -
clone size: -
J gene: TRBJ2-7

CDR3 protein: CASSYGGQGGGYEQYF
CDR3 DNA: TGTGCCAGCAGTTACGGGGGGCAGGGCGGAGGCTACGAGCAGTACTTC
V gene: TRBV6-5
D gene: -
clone size: many
J gene: TRBJ2-7

CDR3 protein: CSARVPGKNTEAFF
CDR3 DNA: TGCAGTGCTAGAGTGCCCGGGAAGAACACTGAAGCTTTCTTT
V gene: TRBV20-1
D gene: -
clone size: many
J gene: TRBJ1-1